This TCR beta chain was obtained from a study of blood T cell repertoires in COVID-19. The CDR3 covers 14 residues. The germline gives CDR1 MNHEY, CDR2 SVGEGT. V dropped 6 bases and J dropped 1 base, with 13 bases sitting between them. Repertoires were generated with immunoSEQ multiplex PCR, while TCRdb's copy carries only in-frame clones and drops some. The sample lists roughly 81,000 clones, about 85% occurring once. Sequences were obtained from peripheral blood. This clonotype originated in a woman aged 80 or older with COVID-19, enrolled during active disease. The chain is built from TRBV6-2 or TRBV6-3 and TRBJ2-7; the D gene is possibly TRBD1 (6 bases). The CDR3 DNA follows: TGTGCCAGCAGCGGACAGCAGCATTCCTACGAGCAGTACTTC. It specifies CASSGQQHSYEQYF.